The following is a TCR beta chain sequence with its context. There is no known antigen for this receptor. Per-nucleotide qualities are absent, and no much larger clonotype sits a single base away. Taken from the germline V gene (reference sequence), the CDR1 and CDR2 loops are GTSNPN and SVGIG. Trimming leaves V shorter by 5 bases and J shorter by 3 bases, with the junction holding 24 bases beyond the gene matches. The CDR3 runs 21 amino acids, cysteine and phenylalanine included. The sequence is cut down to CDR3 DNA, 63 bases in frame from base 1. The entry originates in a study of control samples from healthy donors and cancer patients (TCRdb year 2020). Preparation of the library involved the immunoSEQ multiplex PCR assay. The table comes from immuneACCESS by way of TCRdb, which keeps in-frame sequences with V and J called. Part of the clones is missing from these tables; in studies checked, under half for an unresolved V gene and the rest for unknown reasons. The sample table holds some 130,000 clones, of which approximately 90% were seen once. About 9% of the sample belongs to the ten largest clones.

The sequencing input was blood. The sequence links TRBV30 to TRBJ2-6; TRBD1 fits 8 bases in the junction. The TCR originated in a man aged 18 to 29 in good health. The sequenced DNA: TGTGCCTGGGCCGGGGGACAGGCAGACGACCCCCCCTATCTTGGGGCCAACGTCCTGACTTTC. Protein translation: CAWAGGQADDPPYLGANVLTF.